Detailed here is one TCR beta chain. Its antigen is unidentified. The entry originates in a study of somatic mutations in cytotoxic T cells in rheumatoid arthritis. Blood donors with median age about 60 years (range about 21-70), roughly 60% female, served as healthy controls. The V gene end was trimmed by 3 bases and the J gene end by 5 bases; junction bases not matched to a gene: 9. CDR1 SGHTS and CDR2 YDEGEE come from the germline V gene. This CDR3 is 17 amino acids long. TCRdb keeps only in-frame clones here, not all; method: immunoSEQ multiplex PCR. The sample records more than 20,000 clones, 70% to 90% being singletons. Findings of the study overall: It was found that CD8+ T-cell clonality in rheumatoid arthritis patients did not differ significantly from that in age-matched healthy controls. A largest CD8+ clone above 20% of CD8+ cells occurred in about an eighth of the 65 patients.

The material sequenced was CD8+ T cells sorted from blood. V is TRBV5-8 and J is TRBJ2-1; 12 bases fit TRBD2. This receptor was identified in a woman aged 45-65 years in good health. CDR3 nucleotide sequence: TGTGCCAGCAGCTCCCCCCTCACTAGCGGGGGGAACAATGAGCAGTTCTTC. Translating it yields CASSSPLTSGGNNEQFF.